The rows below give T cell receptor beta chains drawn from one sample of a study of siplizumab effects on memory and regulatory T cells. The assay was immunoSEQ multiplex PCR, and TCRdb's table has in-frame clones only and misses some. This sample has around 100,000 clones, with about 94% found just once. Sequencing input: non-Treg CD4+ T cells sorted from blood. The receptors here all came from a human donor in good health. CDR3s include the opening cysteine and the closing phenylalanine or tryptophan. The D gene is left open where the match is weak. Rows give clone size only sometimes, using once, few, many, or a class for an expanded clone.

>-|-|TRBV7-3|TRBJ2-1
CASSPDIADSSYNEQFF
TGTGCCAGCAGCCCAGATATAGCGGACAGCTCCTACAATGAGCAGTTCTTC
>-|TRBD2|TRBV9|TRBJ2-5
CASGTSGYQETQYF
TGTGCCAGCGGGACTAGCGGGTACCAAGAGACCCAGTACTTC
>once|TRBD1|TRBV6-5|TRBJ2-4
CASGRQGVIQYF
TGTGCCAGCGGCCGACAGGGCGTCATTCAGTACTTC
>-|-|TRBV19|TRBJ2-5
CASSIGGGETQYF
TGTGCCAGTAGTATAGGAGGGGGAGAGACCCAGTACTTC
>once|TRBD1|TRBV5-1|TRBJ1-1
CASSLETGTGNTEAFF
TGCGCCAGCAGCTTGGAAACCGGGACAGGGAACACTGAAGCTTTCTTT
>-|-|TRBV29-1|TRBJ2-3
CSVEGGFPDTQYF
TGCAGCGTTGAAGGGGGGTTCCCAGATACGCAGTATTTT
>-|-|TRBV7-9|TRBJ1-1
CASTLNTEAFF
TGTGCCAGCACGCTTAACACTGAAGCTTTCTTT
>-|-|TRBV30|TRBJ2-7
CAWTKRGSLRNYEQYF
TGTGCCTGGACAAAGAGGGGGAGTTTGCGGAATTACGAGCAGTACTTC
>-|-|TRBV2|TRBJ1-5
CASNGAGPNYSNQPQHF
TGTGCCAGCAATGGAGCGGGACCGAATTATAGCAATCAGCCCCAGCATTTT
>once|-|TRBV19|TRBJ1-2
CATKWSGSYGYTF
TGTGCCACGAAGTGGTCAGGGAGCTATGGCTACACCTTC
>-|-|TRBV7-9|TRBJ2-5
CASSLVTVPGKTLETQYF
TGTGCCAGCAGCTTAGTAACCGTCCCGGGGAAAACATTAGAGACCCAGTACTTC
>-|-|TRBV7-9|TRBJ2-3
CASSWRIGDGSIPGTQYF
TGTGCCAGCAGCTGGCGGATCGGGGACGGATCCATCCCTGGTACGCAGTATTTT
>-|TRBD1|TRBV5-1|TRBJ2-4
CASSLEQGINIQYF
TGCGCCAGCAGCTTGGAACAGGGGATAAACATTCAGTACTTC
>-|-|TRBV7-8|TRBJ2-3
CASSPRAADTQYF
TGTGCCAGCAGCCCGAGGGCGGCGGATACGCAGTATTTT
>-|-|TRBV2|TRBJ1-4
CASREPDNEKLFF
TGTGCCAGCAGGGAGCCAGATAATGAAAAACTGTTTTTT
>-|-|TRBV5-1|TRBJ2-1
CASTLASSVSYNEQFF
TGCGCCAGCACGTTGGCTTCTAGCGTCTCCTACAATGAGCAGTTCTTC
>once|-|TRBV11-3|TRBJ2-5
CASSALLRGTSSYQETQYF
TGTGCCAGCAGCGCGTTACTCCGGGGGACTTCCTCGTACCAAGAGACCCAGTACTTC
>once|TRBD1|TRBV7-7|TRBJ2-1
CASSLAGQGAYNEQFF
TGTGCTAGCAGCTTAGCAGGACAGGGGGCATACAATGAGCAGTTCTTC
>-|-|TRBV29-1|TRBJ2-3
CSVDGRRTTGGTDTQYF
TGCAGCGTTGACGGCCGAAGGACCACCGGAGGCACAGATACGCAGTATTTT
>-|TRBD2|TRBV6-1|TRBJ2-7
CASSGFGGGTYEQYF
TGTGCCAGCAGTGGATTCGGGGGGGGAACCTACGAGCAGTACTTC
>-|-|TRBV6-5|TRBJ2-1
CASKWRRINNEQFF
TGTGCCAGCAAGTGGCGGAGGATTAACAATGAGCAGTTCTTC
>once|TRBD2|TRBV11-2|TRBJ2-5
CASSWRLAGRETQYF
TGTGCCAGCAGCTGGAGACTAGCGGGAAGAGAGACCCAGTACTTC
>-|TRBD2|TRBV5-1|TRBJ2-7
CASSLAGSGGTREQYF
TGCGCCAGCAGCTTGGCCGGTAGCGGGGGAACGAGGGAGCAGTACTTC
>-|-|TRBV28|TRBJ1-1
CASSYGSLNTEAFF
TGTGCCAGCAGTTATGGCAGTCTGAACACTGAAGCTTTCTTT
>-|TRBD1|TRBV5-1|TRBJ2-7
CASSLGTGGTYEQYF
TGCGCCAGCAGCTTGGGGACAGGGGGTACCTACGAGCAGTACTTC
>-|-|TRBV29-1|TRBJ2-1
CSAQPGSSEQFF
TGCAGCGCCCAGCCCGGATCGTCTGAGCAGTTCTTC
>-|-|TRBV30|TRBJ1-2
CAWSVGGDYGYTF
TGTGCCTGGAGTGTTGGGGGGGACTATGGCTACACCTTC
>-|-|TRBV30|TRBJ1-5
CAWSVGRGTGNQPQHF
TGTGCCTGGAGTGTAGGCCGGGGCACCGGCAATCAGCCCCAGCATTTT
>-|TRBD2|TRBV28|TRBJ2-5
CASSPGLAGETQYF
TGTGCCAGCAGCCCCGGACTAGCGGGGGAGACCCAGTACTTC
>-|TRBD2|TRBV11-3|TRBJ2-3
CASSSTPGTNRQYF
TGTGCCAGCAGCTCCACGCCAGGGACTAATCGGCAGTATTTT
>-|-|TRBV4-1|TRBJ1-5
CASSQDATDFSNQPQHF
TGCGCCAGCAGCCAAGATGCTACAGACTTTAGCAATCAGCCCCAGCATTTT
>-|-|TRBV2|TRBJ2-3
CASSPGIVVTDTQYF
TGTGCCAGCAGTCCCGGGATAGTTGTGACAGATACGCAGTATTTT
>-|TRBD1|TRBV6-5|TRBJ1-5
CASRRGQGRGQPQHF
TGTGCCAGCAGAAGGGGACAGGGACGGGGTCAGCCCCAGCATTTT
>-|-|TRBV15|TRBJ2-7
CATSREKGTYEQYF
TGTGCCACCAGCAGAGAGAAAGGGACCTACGAGCAGTACTTC
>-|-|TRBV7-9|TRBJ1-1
CASSRGDGLNTEAFF
TGTGCCAGCAGCCGCGGGGACGGACTGAACACTGAAGCTTTCTTT
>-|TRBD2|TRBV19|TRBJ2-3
CASSMSSGGTDTQYF
TGTGCCAGTAGTATGAGCAGCGGGGGCACAGATACGCAGTATTTT
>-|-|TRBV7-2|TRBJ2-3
CASSSYTDTQYF
TGTGCCAGCAGCTCCTATACAGATACGCAGTATTTT
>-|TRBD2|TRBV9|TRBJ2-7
CASSVGGGSNYEQYF
TGTGCCAGCAGCGTAGGGGGCGGGAGTAACTACGAGCAGTACTTC